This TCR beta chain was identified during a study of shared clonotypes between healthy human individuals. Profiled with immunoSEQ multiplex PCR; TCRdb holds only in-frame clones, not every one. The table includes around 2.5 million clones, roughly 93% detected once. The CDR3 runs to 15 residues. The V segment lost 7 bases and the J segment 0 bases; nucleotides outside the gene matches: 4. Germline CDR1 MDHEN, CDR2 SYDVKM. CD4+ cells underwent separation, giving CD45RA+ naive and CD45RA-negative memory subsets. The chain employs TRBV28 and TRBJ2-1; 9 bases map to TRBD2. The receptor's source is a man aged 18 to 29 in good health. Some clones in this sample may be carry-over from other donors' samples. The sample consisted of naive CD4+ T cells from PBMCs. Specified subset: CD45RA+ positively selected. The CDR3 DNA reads TGTGCCAGCATCCTTAGCGGGAGCTCCTACAATGAGCAGTTCTTC. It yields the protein CASILSGSSYNEQFF.